What follows is one T cell receptor (beta chain) and its context. Its cognate antigen is unknown. The V segment lost 7 bases and the J segment 7 bases; nucleotides outside the gene matches: 9. CDR1 and CDR2 from the germline V gene are SGDLS and YYNGEE. The CDR3 contains 14 residues. The data stem from a study of cytomegalovirus exposure and HLA in healthy donors. Study results and caveats: In a later analysis, an Asian-associated ancestry cluster reportedly showed fewer N-insertions than the approximately 660-donor mean. By a later analysis, the bulk of CMV-associated TCR beta chains appeared HLA-restricted. Earlier findings revealed that most TCR beta V segments proved productive either about 87% or about 30% of the time.

The PCR made use of 60 Vbeta and 13 Jbeta primers. Assay used: immunoSEQ multiplex PCR; TCRdb lists only in-frame clones, some missing. The table lists under 150,000 clones, 82% of them singletons. This chain joins TRBV9 and TRBJ2-1; 9 bases map to TRBD1. The sample was PBMCs. The origin of this receptor is a male donor in good health and CMV-seronegative. DNA for the CDR3: TGTGCCAGCTCGGGGGGACAGGGTAGTAATGAGCAGTTCTTC. Translated: CASSGGQGSNEQFF.